These 5 T cell receptor beta chains originate from one sample sequenced in a study of somatic mutations in cytotoxic T cells in rheumatoid arthritis. Method: immunoSEQ multiplex PCR; TCRdb's copy keeps in-frame clones and lacks some. The data contain some 18,000 clones, over 75% of them singletons. Specimen: CD8+ T cells sorted from blood. Receptor source: an adult with rheumatoid arthritis.

V is TRBV29-1 and J is TRBJ2-1, with a weak D call TRBD2 (7 bases). V was pared by 0 bases and J by 0 bases, with 21 bases between. Germline V gene sequence: CDR1 SQVTM, CDR2 ANQGSEA. The CDR3 consists of 19 residues. The CDR3 loop reads CSVEDLLAGALSSYNEQFF. The CDR3 DNA sequence: TGCAGCGTTGAAGATCTTCTGGCGGGGGCCCTCAGCTCCTACAATGAGCAGTTCTTC.

The rearrangement uses TRBV10-2 and TRBJ1-5; D is possibly TRBD1 (6 bases). This CDR3 has 14 residues. V lost 3 bases and J lost 6, with 12 bases in between. Germline CDR1 is WSHSY and CDR2 is SAAADI. The DNA for the CDR3 is TGCGCCAGCAGTGATGGCAGGGGAAGTCAGCCCCAGCATTTT. Protein sequence: CASSDGRGSQPQHF.

V and J are TRBV5-1 and TRBJ2-1; 9 positions match TRBD1. Trimming took 0 bases from V and 7 from J; bases not matched to a gene: 11. Looked up from germline, CDR1 is SGHRS and CDR2 is YFSETQ. This CDR3 comprises 17 residues. In DNA, the CDR3 is TGCGCCAGCAGCTTGGGTTGGGGGACAGGGTTGTCGAATGAGCAGTTCTTC. Protein product: CASSLGWGTGLSNEQFF.

The chain carries TRBV9 and TRBJ2-1; 7 bases are shared with TRBD2. CDR3 length equals 16 residues. Germline V gene data show CDR1 as SGDLS and CDR2 as YYNGEE. V shed 1 base and J 0 bases; nucleotides not matched to a gene: 4. The DNA of the CDR3 is TGTGCCAGCAGCGTATACGGGGGGAGCTCCTACAATGAGCAGTTCTTC. Translation: CASSVYGGSSYNEQFF. The whole variable domain, remainder taken from reference TRBV9 and TRBJ2-1, is DSGVTQTPKHLITATGQRVTLRCSPRSGDLSVYWYQQSLDQGLQFLIQYYNGEERAKGNILERFSAQQFPDLHSELNLSSLELGDSALYFCASSVYGGSSYNEQFFGPGTRLTVL.

The chain recombines TRBV11-1 with TRBJ2-2; tentative D call: TRBD1 (6 bases). This CDR3 region has 14 residues. CDR1 and CDR2 (germline): SGHAT, FQDESV (reference sequence). V gave up 4 bases and J gave up 4 bases, with 10 bases separating them. Here the CDR3 DNA reads TGTGCCAGCAGCTCAAGGACAGCCACCGGGGAGCTGTTTTTT. Its translation is CASSSRTATGELFF.